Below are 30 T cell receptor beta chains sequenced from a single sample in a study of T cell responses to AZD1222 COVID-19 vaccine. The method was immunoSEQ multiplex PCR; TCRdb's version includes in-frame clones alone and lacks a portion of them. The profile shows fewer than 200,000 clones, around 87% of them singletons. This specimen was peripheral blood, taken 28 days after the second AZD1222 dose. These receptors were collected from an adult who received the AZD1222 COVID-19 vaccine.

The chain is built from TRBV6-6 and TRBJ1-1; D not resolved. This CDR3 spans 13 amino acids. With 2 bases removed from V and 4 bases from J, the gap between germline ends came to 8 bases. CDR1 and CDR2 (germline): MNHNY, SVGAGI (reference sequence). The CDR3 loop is CASSYPSITEAFF. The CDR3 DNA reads TGTGCCAGCAGTTACCCCTCAATCACTGAAGCTTTCTTT.

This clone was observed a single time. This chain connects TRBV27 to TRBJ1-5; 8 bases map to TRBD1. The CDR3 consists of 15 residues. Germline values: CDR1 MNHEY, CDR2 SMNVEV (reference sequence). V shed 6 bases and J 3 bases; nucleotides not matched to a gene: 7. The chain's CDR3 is CASSPGGASNQPQHF. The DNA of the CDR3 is TGTGCCAGCAGCCCAGGGGGCGCCTCCAATCAGCCCCAGCATTTT.

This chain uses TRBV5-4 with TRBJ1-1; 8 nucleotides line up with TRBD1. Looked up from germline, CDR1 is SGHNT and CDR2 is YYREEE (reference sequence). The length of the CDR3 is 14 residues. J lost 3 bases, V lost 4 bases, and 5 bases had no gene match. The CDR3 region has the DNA TGTGCCAGCAGCCCCCCGGACAGGGACACTGAAGCTTTCTTT. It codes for CASSPPDRDTEAFF. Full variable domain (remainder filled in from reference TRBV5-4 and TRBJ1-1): ETGVTQSPTHLIKTRGQQVTLRCSSQSGHNTVSWYQQALGQGPQFIFQYYREEENGRGNFPPRFSGLQFPNYSSELNVNALELDDSALYLCASSPPDRDTEAFFGQGTRLTVV.

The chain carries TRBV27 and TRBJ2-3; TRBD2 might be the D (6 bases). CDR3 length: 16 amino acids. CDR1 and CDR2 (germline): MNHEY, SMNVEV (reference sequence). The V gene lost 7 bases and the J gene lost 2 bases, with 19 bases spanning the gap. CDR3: CASTPTSERATDTQYF. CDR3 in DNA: TGTGCCAGCACCCCGACTAGTGAGAGGGCCACAGATACGCAGTATTTT.

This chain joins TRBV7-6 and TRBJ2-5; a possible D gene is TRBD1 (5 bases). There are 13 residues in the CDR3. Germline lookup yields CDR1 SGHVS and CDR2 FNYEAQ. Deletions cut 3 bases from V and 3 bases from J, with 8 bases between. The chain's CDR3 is CASSLVQEETQYF. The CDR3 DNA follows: TGTGCCAGCAGCTTGGTACAGGAAGAGACCCAGTACTTC.

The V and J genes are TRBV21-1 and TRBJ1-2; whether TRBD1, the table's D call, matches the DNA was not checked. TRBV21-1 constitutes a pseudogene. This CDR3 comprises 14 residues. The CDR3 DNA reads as TGTGCCAGCAGCAACGGACAGTTGGTCTATGGCTACACCTTC. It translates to CASSNGQLVYGYTF.

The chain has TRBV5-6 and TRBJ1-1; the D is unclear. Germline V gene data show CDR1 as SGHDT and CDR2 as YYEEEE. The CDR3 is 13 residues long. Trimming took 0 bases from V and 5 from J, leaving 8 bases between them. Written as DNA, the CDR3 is TGTGCCAGCAGCTTGGGTAGGGATACTGAAGCTTTCTTT. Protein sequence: CASSLGRDTEAFF.

In nucleotides, the CDR3 is TGTGCCTGGAGTACCCCCGGGACAGGGCCCTCTGGAAACACCATATATTTT. Translating it yields CAWSTPGTGPSGNTIYF. J is TRBJ1-3 and V is TRBV30, with 9 bases identical to TRBD1. The CDR3 has 17 amino acids. V was pared by 2 bases and J by 0 bases, with 8 bases of the junction left unmatched. Per germline, CDR1 GTSNPN and CDR2 SVGIG (reference sequence).

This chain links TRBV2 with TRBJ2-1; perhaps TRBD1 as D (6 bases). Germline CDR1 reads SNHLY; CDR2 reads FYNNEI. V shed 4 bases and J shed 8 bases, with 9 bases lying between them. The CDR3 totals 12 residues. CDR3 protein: CASSGQVYEQFF. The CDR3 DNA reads TGTGCCAGCAGTGGACAGGTTTATGAGCAGTTCTTC.

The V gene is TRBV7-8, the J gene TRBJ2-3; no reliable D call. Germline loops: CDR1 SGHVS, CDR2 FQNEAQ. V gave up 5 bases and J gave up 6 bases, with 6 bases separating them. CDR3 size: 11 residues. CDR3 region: CASSPIDTQYF. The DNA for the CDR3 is TGTGCCAGCAGCCCTATCGATACGCAGTATTTT. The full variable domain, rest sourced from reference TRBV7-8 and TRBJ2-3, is GAGVSQSPRYKVAKRGQDVALRCDPISGHVSLFWYQQALGQGPEFLTYFQNEAQLDKSGLPSDRFFAERPEGSVSTLKIQRTQQEDSAVYLCASSPIDTQYFGPGTRLTVL.

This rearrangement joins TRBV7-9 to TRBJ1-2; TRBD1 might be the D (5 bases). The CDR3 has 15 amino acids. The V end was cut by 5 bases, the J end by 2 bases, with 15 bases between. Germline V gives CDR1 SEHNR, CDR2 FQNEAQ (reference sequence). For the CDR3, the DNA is TGTGCCAGCAGCCAGGGAGGGGATCGAAACTATGGCTACACCTTC. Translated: CASSQGGDRNYGYTF.

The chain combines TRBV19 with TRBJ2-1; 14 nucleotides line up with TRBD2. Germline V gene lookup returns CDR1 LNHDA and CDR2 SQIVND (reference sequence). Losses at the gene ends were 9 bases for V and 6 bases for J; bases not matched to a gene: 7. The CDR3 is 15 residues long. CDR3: CASDSGLAGANEQFF. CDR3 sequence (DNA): TGTGCCAGCGACTCGGGACTAGCGGGGGCCAATGAGCAGTTCTTC.

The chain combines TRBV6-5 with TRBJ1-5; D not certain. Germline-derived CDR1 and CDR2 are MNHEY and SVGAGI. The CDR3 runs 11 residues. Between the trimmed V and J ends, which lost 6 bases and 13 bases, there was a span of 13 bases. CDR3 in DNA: TGTGCCAGCAGCAACGGACGGGCTCAGCATTTT. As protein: CASSNGRAQHF.

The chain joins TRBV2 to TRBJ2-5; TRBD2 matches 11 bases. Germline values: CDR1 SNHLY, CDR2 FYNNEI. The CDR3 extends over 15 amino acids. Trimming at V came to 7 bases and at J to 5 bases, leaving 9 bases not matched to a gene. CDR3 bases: TGTGCCAGCAAGTGGATAGCGGGGGGGCAGGAGACCCAGTACTTC. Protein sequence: CASKWIAGGQETQYF.

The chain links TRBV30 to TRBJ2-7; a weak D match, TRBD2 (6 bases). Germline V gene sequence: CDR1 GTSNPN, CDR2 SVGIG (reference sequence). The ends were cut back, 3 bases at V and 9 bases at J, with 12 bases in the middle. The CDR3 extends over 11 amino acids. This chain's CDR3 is CAWSPGAGQYF. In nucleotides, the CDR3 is TGTGCCTGGAGCCCGGGAGCTGGGCAGTACTTC.

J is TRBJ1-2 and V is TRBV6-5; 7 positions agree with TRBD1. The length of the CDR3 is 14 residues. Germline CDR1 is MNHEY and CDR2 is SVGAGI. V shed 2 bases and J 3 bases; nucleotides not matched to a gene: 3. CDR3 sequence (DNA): TGTGCCAGCAGTTACCTTACAGGGGACTATGGCTACACCTTC. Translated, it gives CASSYLTGDYGYTF.

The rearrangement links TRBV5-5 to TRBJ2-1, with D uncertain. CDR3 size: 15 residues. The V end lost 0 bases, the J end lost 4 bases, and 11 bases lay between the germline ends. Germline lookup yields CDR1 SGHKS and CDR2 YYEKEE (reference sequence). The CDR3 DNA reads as TGTGCCAGCAGCTTGGAACTACCACTTTACAATGAGCAGTTCTTC. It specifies CASSLELPLYNEQFF. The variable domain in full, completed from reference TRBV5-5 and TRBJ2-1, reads DAGVTQSPTHLIKTRGQQVTLRCSPISGHKSVSWYQQVLGQGPQFIFQYYEKEERGRGNFPDRFSARQFPNYSSELNVNALLLGDSALYLCASSLELPLYNEQFFGPGTRLTVL.

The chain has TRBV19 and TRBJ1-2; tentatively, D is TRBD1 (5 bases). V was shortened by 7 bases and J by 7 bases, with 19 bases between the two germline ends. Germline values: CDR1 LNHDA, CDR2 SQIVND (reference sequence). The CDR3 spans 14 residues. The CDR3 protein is CASTKRDGLAGYTF. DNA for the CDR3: TGTGCCAGTACGAAAAGGGACGGGCTCGCTGGCTACACCTTC.

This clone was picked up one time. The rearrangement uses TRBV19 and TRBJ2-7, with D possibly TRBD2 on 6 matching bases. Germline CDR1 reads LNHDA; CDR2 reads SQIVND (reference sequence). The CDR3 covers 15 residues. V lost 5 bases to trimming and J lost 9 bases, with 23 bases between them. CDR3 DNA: TGTGCCAGTAGTCCCCCGGGACTTAGCTACGCGGGGCAGTACTTC. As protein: CASSPPGLSYAGQYF.

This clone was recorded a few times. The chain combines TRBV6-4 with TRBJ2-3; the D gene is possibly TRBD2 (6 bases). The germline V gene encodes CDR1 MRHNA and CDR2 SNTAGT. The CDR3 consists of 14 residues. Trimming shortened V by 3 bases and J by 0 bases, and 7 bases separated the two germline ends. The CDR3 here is CASSEGTSTDTQYF. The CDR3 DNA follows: TGTGCCAGCAGTGAGGGGACTAGCACAGATACGCAGTATTTT.

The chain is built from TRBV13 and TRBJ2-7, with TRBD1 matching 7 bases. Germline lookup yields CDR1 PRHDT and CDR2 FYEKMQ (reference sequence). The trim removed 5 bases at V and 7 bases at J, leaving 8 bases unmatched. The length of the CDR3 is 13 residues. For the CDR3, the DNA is TGTGCCAGCAGCCTGCAGACAGGGCTTGAGCAGTACTTC. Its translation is CASSLQTGLEQYF.

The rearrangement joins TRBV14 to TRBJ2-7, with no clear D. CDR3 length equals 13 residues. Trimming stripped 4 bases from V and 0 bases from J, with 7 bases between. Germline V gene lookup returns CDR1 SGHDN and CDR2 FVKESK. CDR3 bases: TGTGCCAGCAGCCCCGGGCTCTCCTACGAGCAGTACTTC. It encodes CASSPGLSYEQYF.

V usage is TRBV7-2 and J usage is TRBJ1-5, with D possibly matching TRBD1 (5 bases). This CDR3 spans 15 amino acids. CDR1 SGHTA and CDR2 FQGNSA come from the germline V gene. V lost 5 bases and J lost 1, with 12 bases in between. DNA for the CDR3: TGTGCCAGCAGCGCGGGACGCTCCAGCAATCAGCCCCAGCATTTT. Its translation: CASSAGRSSNQPQHF.

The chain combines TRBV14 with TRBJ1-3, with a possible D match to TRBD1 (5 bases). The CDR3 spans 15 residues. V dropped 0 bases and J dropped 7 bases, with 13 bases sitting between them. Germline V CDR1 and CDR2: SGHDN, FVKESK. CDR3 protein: CASSQDGAGRNTIYF. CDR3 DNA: TGTGCCAGCAGCCAAGATGGCGCAGGGCGGAACACCATATATTTT.

As DNA, the CDR3 is TGTGCCGTAGCCCACCGGGGATCAGATACGCAGTATTTT. Its protein product is CAVAHRGSDTQYF. The chain is built from TRBV19 and TRBJ2-3, with TRBD2 as a possible D gene (5 bases). With 11 bases removed from V and 4 bases from J, the gap between germline ends came to 16 bases. This CDR3 region has 13 residues. Germline values: CDR1 LNHDA, CDR2 SQIVND (reference sequence).

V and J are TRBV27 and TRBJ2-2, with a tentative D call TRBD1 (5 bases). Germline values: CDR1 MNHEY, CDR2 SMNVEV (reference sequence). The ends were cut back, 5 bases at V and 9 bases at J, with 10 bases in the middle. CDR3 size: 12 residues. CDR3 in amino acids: CASSQGFRELFF. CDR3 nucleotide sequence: TGTGCCAGCAGTCAGGGTTTCAGGGAGCTGTTTTTT.

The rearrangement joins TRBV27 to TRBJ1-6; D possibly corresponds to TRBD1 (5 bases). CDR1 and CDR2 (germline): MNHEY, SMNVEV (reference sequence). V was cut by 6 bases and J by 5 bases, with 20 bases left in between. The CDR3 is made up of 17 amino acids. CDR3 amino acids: CASRVSTPLGHNSPLHF. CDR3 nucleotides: TGTGCCAGCAGAGTTTCCACCCCCTTGGGGCATAATTCACCCCTCCACTTT.

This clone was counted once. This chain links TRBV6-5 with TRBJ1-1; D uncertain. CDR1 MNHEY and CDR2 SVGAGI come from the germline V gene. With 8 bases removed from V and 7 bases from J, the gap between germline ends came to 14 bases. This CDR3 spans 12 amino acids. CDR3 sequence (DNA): TGTGCCAGCCGGAGGGATAATGGTGAAGCTTTCTTT. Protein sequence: CASRRDNGEAFF.

The DNA for the CDR3 is TGTGCCAGCTCCGGGACCAACGGTGGAAACACCATATATTTT. Its translation is CASSGTNGGNTIYF. The chain carries TRBV2 and TRBJ1-3, with D possibly TRBD1 on 5 matching bases. Germline CDR1 reads SNHLY; CDR2 reads FYNNEI. The CDR3 totals 14 residues. The V and J ends lost 8 bases and 3 bases respectively, with 14 bases between them.

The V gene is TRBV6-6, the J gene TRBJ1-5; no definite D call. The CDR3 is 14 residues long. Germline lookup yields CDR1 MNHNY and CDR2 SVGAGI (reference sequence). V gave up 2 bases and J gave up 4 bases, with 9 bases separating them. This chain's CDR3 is CASSYEQMNQPQHF. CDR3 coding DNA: TGTGCCAGCAGTTACGAACAGATGAATCAGCCCCAGCATTTT.